The 21 T cell receptor beta chains below all came from one sample that was sequenced in a study of T cell changes during pregnancy in multiple sclerosis. Clones were sequenced by immunoSEQ multiplex PCR, and TCRdb holds only the in-frame ones, with some missing. In the table there are 100,000 or so clones, approximately 95% of which are singletons. Sample: peripheral blood, taken after pregnancy. The receptors were sampled from a female donor in good health, enrolled as a control in a pregnancy study.

This clone has just one count. The J gene is TRBJ2-1, the V gene TRBV9, with 12 bases that match TRBD2. CDR3 size: 15 residues. V trimming: 3 bases; J trimming: 4 bases; junction bases outside the gene matches: 2. The germline V gene has CDR1 SGDLS and CDR2 YYNGEE. The CDR3 sequence: CASSDGTSGYNEQFF. CDR3 coding DNA: TGTGCCAGCAGCGACGGGACTAGCGGGTACAATGAGCAGTTCTTC. The complete variable domain, with remaining parts taken from reference TRBV9 and TRBJ2-1, reads DSGVTQTPKHLITATGQRVTLRCSPRSGDLSVYWYQQSLDQGLQFLIQYYNGEERAKGNILERFSAQQFPDLHSELNLSSLELGDSALYFCASSDGTSGYNEQFFGPGTRLTVL.

The J gene is TRBJ2-5, the V gene TRBV6-1, with 8 bases fitting TRBD1. The trim removed 1 base at V and 5 bases at J, leaving 6 bases unmatched. The CDR3 is 15 residues long. Per germline, CDR1 MNHNS and CDR2 SASEGT. CDR3 protein: CASSEGSGGPETQYF. The CDR3 region has the DNA TGTGCCAGCAGTGAAGGTTCAGGGGGCCCGGAGACCCAGTACTTC.

The chain uses TRBV10-3 and TRBJ1-2; D is possibly TRBD1 (6 bases). This CDR3 region has 13 residues. Germline V gene data show CDR1 as ENHRY and CDR2 as SYGVKD. V lost 6 bases, J lost 3 bases, and 11 bases lay in between. Here the CDR3 DNA reads TGTGCCATCAGATCCGCAGGGGACTATGGCTACACCTTC. Its translation is CAIRSAGDYGYTF.

The chain links TRBV6-6 to TRBJ1-4; D is uncertain. V lost 2 bases and J lost 9, with 13 bases in between. This CDR3 spans 14 amino acids. The V gene's germline CDR1 is MNHNY and CDR2 SVGAGI (reference sequence). CDR3 coding DNA: TGTGCCAGCAGTTACGGCTCAGAAACTAAAAAACTGTTTTTT. This sequence encodes CASSYGSETKKLFF.

This rearrangement joins TRBV5-8 to TRBJ2-3; 12 bases line up with TRBD2. Germline CDR1 is SGHTS and CDR2 is YDEGEE. V shed 0 bases, J shed 6 bases, and the junction held 5 bases outside the gene matches. The CDR3 sequence is 16 residues long. The CDR3 spells CASSLDPSGRADTQYF. Written as DNA, the CDR3 is TGTGCCAGCAGCTTGGATCCTAGCGGGAGGGCGGATACGCAGTATTTT.

The J gene is TRBJ2-3, the V gene TRBV25-1, with TRBD2 matching over 12 bases. Germline values: CDR1 MGHDK, CDR2 SYGVNS. With 2 bases clipped from V and 6 bases from J, the junction kept 6 bases outside the gene matches. This CDR3 has 16 amino acids. The CDR3 DNA sequence: TGTGCCAGCAGTGAAGCTAGCGGGAGGGATTATGATACGCAGTATTTT. It yields the protein CASSEASGRDYDTQYF.

J is TRBJ2-1 and V is TRBV9; the match to TRBD1 covers 8 bases. The germline gives CDR1 SGDLS, CDR2 YYNGEE. V lost 5 bases, J lost 0 bases, and 19 bases stayed unmatched. This CDR3 is 20 amino acids long. The CDR3 here is CASSLGQGAQGPFSYNEQFF. CDR3 sequence (DNA): TGTGCCAGCAGTCTGGGGCAGGGGGCGCAGGGACCTTTCTCCTACAATGAGCAGTTCTTC. Variable domain in full (rest from reference TRBV9 and TRBJ2-1): DSGVTQTPKHLITATGQRVTLRCSPRSGDLSVYWYQQSLDQGLQFLIQYYNGEERAKGNILERFSAQQFPDLHSELNLSSLELGDSALYFCASSLGQGAQGPFSYNEQFFGPGTRLTVL.

The chain recombines TRBV7-9 with TRBJ1-1, with 8 bases that match TRBD1. This CDR3 has 14 residues. CDR1 and CDR2 (germline): SEHNR, FQNEAQ (reference sequence). Unmatched junction bases numbered 8, after V lost 6 bases and J lost 5 bases. This chain's CDR3 is CASRGTGGWTEAFF. CDR3 bases: TGTGCCAGCAGGGGGACAGGCGGATGGACTGAAGCTTTCTTT.

This clone was detected only once. The CDR3 region has the DNA TGTGCCAGCAGCTCGTTAAATAGCGGAACCGGGGAGCTGTTTTTT. It yields the protein CASSSLNSGTGELFF. The chain uses TRBV5-4 and TRBJ2-2; a weak D match, TRBD2 (6 bases). Germline CDR1 and CDR2: SGHNT and YYREEE (reference sequence). The CDR3 has 15 amino acids. V was clipped by 3 bases and J by 5 bases, with 14 bases between them. Together with reference TRBV5-4 and TRBJ2-2, the CDR3 gives the full variable domain: ETGVTQSPTHLIKTRGQQVTLRCSSQSGHNTVSWYQQALGQGPQFIFQYYREEENGRGNFPPRFSGLQFPNYSSELNVNALELDDSALYLCASSSLNSGTGELFFGEGSRLTVL.

The rearrangement joins TRBV5-4 to TRBJ2-5; D is unresolved. Germline V gives CDR1 SGHNT, CDR2 YYREEE (reference sequence). Trimming shortened V by 0 bases and J by 2 bases, and 14 bases separated the two germline ends. This CDR3 contains 16 residues. DNA for the CDR3: TGTGCCAGCAGCTTGGATTTGCGGATGGAGCAAGAGACCCAGTACTTC. Its translation: CASSLDLRMEQETQYF. The full variable domain, with the rest looked up from reference TRBV5-4 and TRBJ2-5, is ETGVTQSPTHLIKTRGQQVTLRCSSQSGHNTVSWYQQALGQGPQFIFQYYREEENGRGNFPPRFSGLQFPNYSSELNVNALELDDSALYLCASSLDLRMEQETQYFGPGTRLLVL.

The CDR3 here is CSVATSWGTDTQYF. The CDR3 coding sequence is TGCAGCGTTGCGACTAGCTGGGGGACAGATACGCAGTATTTT. The chain links TRBV29-1 to TRBJ2-3; TRBD2 matches at 7 bases. The V gene end was trimmed by 4 bases and the J gene end by 3 bases; junction bases not matched to a gene: 7. The germline CDR1 and CDR2 sequences are SQVTM and ANQGSEA. The CDR3 totals 14 residues.

This chain uses TRBV9 with TRBJ1-1; 7 bases are shared with TRBD1. The germline V gene encodes CDR1 SGDLS and CDR2 YYNGEE. The junction had 3 bases not matched to a gene; V was cut back by 0 bases and J by 1 base. This CDR3 has 15 amino acids. As DNA, the CDR3 is TGTGCCAGCAGCGTAGCTTGGACAGGGAACACTGAAGCTTTCTTT. This translates into CASSVAWTGNTEAFF.

The chain joins TRBV4-2 to TRBJ2-1; 15 bases fit TRBD2. Germline trimming cut 1 base from V and 8 bases from J; bases unmatched to any gene: 0. This CDR3 has 15 amino acids. Germline CDR1 is LGHNA and CDR2 is YNFKEQ. The CDR3 region is CASSQGTSGRDEQFF. CDR3 DNA sequence: TGTGCCAGCAGCCAAGGGACTAGCGGGAGGGATGAGCAGTTCTTC.

The chain combines TRBV27 with TRBJ2-7; 14 positions agree with TRBD2. Germline-derived CDR1 and CDR2 are MNHEY and SMNVEV (reference sequence). V trimming: 6 bases; J trimming: 3 bases; junction bases outside the gene matches: 4. The CDR3 spans 15 residues. CDR3 region: CASRPGTSGSYEQYF. The DNA for the CDR3 is TGTGCCAGCAGACCCGGGACTAGCGGGAGCTACGAGCAGTACTTC.

The chain joins TRBV18 to TRBJ2-3, with a weak D call TRBD2 (5 bases). Between the trimmed V and J ends, which lost 5 bases and 2 bases, there was a span of 17 bases. Germline assignment: CDR1 KGHSH and CDR2 LQKENI. This CDR3 comprises 16 residues. CDR3 residues: CASSGGRLDTTDTQYF. In DNA, the CDR3 is TGTGCCAGCTCAGGAGGCCGGCTCGATACCACAGATACGCAGTATTTT.

V usage is TRBV4-1 and J usage is TRBJ1-1, with D maybe TRBD1 (5 bases). Germline V gene lookup returns CDR1 MGHRA and CDR2 YSYEKL. CDR3 length: 17 amino acids. Trimming stripped 0 bases from V and 5 bases from J, with 19 bases between. The CDR3 sequence: CASSQDTSQGLRTEAFF. The CDR3, as DNA: TGCGCCAGCAGCCAAGATACCTCTCAGGGCCTACGGACTGAAGCTTTCTTT.

This clone was detected only once. V and J are TRBV29-1 and TRBJ1-2; a possible D gene is TRBD1 (6 bases). Trimming pared 4 bases from V and 4 bases from J, leaving 13 bases between. This CDR3 contains 13 residues. Germline CDR1 SQVTM, CDR2 ANQGSEA. CDR3 nucleotides: TGCAGCGTTGGTAGGCAGGGGTCCTATGGCTACACCTTC. Its translation: CSVGRQGSYGYTF.

The CDR3 here is CASSPKGQSAEKLFF. The CDR3 nucleotides read TGTGCCAGCAGTCCCAAGGGGCAGTCAGCGGAAAAACTGTTTTTT. The chain has TRBV6-6 and TRBJ1-4, with TRBD1 as a possible D gene (5 bases). Germline V gives CDR1 MNHNY, CDR2 SVGAGI (reference sequence). CDR3 length: 15 amino acids. Trimming cost V 5 bases and J 8 bases, with 18 bases left between them.

The chain employs TRBV28 and TRBJ1-1; a possible D gene is TRBD1 (6 bases). This CDR3 contains 16 residues. Germline assignment: CDR1 MDHEN and CDR2 SYDVKM. The V end was cut by 2 bases, the J end by 4 bases, with 17 bases between. CDR3 region: CASSLIGTTSATEAFF. The CDR3 DNA reads as TGTGCCAGCAGTTTAATCGGGACAACGTCGGCCACTGAAGCTTTCTTT.

This clone was picked up one time. The genes are TRBV28 and TRBJ1-2; tentatively, D is TRBD1 (6 bases). V was trimmed by 3 bases and J by 3 bases, leaving 17 bases between them. This CDR3 comprises 16 residues. CDR1 and CDR2 (germline): MDHEN, SYDVKM. The CDR3 loop reads CASSFPRGSVDYGYTF. Here the CDR3 DNA reads TGTGCCAGCAGTTTTCCCAGGGGATCGGTAGACTATGGCTACACCTTC.

The rearrangement uses TRBV19 and TRBJ2-5; possible D gene TRBD1, 5 bases. Trimming removed 6 bases at V and 5 bases at J, with 10 bases between. This CDR3 is built from 12 residues. Per germline, CDR1 LNHDA and CDR2 SQIVND (reference sequence). The CDR3 DNA reads TGTGCCAGTAGACAGGCCGGGGAGACCCAGTACTTC. Amino acid sequence: CASRQAGETQYF.